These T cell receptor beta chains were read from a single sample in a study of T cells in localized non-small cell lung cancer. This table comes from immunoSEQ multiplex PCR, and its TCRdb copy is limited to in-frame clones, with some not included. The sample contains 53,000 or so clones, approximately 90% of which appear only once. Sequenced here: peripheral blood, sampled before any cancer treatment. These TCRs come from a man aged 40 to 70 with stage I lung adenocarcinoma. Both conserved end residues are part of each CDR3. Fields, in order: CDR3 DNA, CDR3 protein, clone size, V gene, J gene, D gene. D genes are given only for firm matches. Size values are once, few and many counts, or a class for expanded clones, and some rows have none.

TGCGCCAGCAGCCAGGAAGGGGCGTTGTCTACCTACTACGAGCAGTACTTC	CASSQEGALSTYYEQYF	few	TRBV4-1	TRBJ2-7	.
TGCGCCAGCAGCCAAGAAGAGGGGTGGGCGGTTCAAGAGACCCAGTACTTC	CASSQEEGWAVQETQYF	.	TRBV4-1	TRBJ2-5	.
TGTGCCAGCAGCTCCGGACCCACGCAGTTCTTC	CASSSGPTQFF	.	TRBV27	TRBJ2-1	.
TGTGCCAGCAGTGAGCTCGGCGGACTCGTTAGAGGTGGCTACACCTTC	CASSELGGLVRGGYTF	.	TRBV2	TRBJ1-2	.
TGTGCCACTTATAACAGGGGAACTAATGAAAAACTGTTTTTT	CATYNRGTNEKLFF	.	TRBV15	TRBJ1-4	TRBD1
TGTGCCAGCAGCCAATCGAGGGCTGGGGCCAACGTCCTGACTTTC	CASSQSRAGANVLTF	.	TRBV16	TRBJ2-6	.
TGTGCCAGCAGTTACCGGCGGGAGGTTGGCGGGGAGCTGTTTTTT	CASSYRREVGGELFF	.	TRBV6-5	TRBJ2-2	TRBD2
TGTGCCATCAGCGACCAAGGGGGCCGGAATGAAAAACTGTTTTTT	CAISDQGGRNEKLFF	.	TRBV10-3	TRBJ1-4	TRBD1
TGTGCCAGCAGCTTGAGGGTAGACACTGAAGCTTTCTTT	CASSLRVDTEAFF	.	TRBV5-4	TRBJ1-1	.
TGTGCCAGCAGTTATACCGGGACAGGGAGGAGTGAGCAGTACTTC	CASSYTGTGRSEQYF	.	TRBV6-5	TRBJ2-7	TRBD1
TGTGCCAGCAGGGTTAGAGGTTTTACTGAAGCTTTCTTT	CASRVRGFTEAFF	.	TRBV21-1	TRBJ1-1	.
TGTGCCAGCAGCCCGACAAACGAGGGGGCCTACGAGCAGTACTTC	CASSPTNEGAYEQYF	.	TRBV7-9	TRBJ2-7	.
TGTGCCAGTAGTATAGAAGGGACAGGCCCTGAAAAACTGTTTTTT	CASSIEGTGPEKLFF	.	TRBV19	TRBJ1-4	TRBD1
TGTGCCAGCAGTTACTCGGGGGGAGAGGCTTTCTTT	CASSYSGGEAFF	.	TRBV6-6	TRBJ1-1	.
TGTGCCATCAGCACCGGGACCGGGGAAACAGATACGCAGTATTTT	CAISTGTGETDTQYF	.	TRBV10-3	TRBJ2-3	.
TGTGCCAGCAGTTCCATATGGGTCTTGAGCTCCTACAATGAGCAGTTCTTC	CASSSIWVLSSYNEQFF	.	TRBV27	TRBJ2-1	.
TGTGCCAGCAGCTCGCGGAACACCGGGGAGCTGTTTTTT	CASSSRNTGELFF	.	TRBV9	TRBJ2-2	.
TGTGCCAGCTCACCCAGGGGGCTGGGGACCGGGGAGCTGTTTTTT	CASSPRGLGTGELFF	.	TRBV18	TRBJ2-2	TRBD1
TGCGCCAGCAGCTCTTTCTCTGGGGCCAACGTCCTGACTTTC	CASSSFSGANVLTF	.	TRBV5-1	TRBJ2-6	.
TGTGCCACGGGACTAGGTCACGTAGATACGCAGTATTTT	CATGLGHVDTQYF	few	TRBV6-1	TRBJ2-3	TRBD2
TGTGCCAGCAGCCCGGGACTAGCGGGAGCAAGTGAGCAGTTCTTC	CASSPGLAGASEQFF	.	TRBV5-4	TRBJ2-1	TRBD2
TGCGCCAGCAGCCAAGTGACAGGGGGTGGCATGAACACTGAAGCTTTCTTT	CASSQVTGGGMNTEAFF	.	TRBV4-3	TRBJ1-1	TRBD1
TGTGCCAGCAGCTTGGAGATAGCGGCCAATGAGCAGTTCTTC	CASSLEIAANEQFF	.	TRBV5-4	TRBJ2-1	.
TGTGCCAGCAGCCCGGGACAGTTGTACACTGAAGCTTTCTTT	CASSPGQLYTEAFF	.	TRBV5-4	TRBJ1-1	TRBD1
TGTGCCAGCAGCTTAGATTCGATGGGATTCTCTGGAAACACCATATATTTT	CASSLDSMGFSGNTIYF	.	TRBV7-9	TRBJ1-3	.
TGTGCCAGTAGTATACAAGGGACAGGGGGCAATGAGCAGTTCTTC	CASSIQGTGGNEQFF	.	TRBV19	TRBJ2-1	TRBD1
TGTGCCAGCAGCTTACAGGGGGACACTGAAGCTTTCTTT	CASSLQGDTEAFF	.	TRBV5-4	TRBJ1-1	TRBD1
TGCGCCAGCAGCCAAGAGCGGGGGGGACCCCAGCATTTT	CASSQERGGPQHF	.	TRBV4-3	TRBJ1-5	.
TGTGCCAGCAGTTTAGAGGCGGGAGGGTTGAGAGATACGCAGTATTTT	CASSLEAGGLRDTQYF	.	TRBV28	TRBJ2-3	TRBD2
TGTGCCAGCGGGGACCTAGCGGTCTACAATGAGCAGTTCTTC	CASGDLAVYNEQFF	.	TRBV27	TRBJ2-1	TRBD2
TGTGCCATCAGTGAGGTGGCTAGCGGATACAATGAGCAGTTCTTC	CAISEVASGYNEQFF	.	TRBV10-3	TRBJ2-1	TRBD2
TGTGCCAGCAGCGCGGGGGACAGGGGGAACATTCAGTACTTC	CASSAGDRGNIQYF	.	TRBV7-3	TRBJ2-4	TRBD1
TGCGCCAGCAGCCAAGATCTGACAGGGTATGGCTACACCTTC	CASSQDLTGYGYTF	.	TRBV4-3	TRBJ1-2	TRBD1